The 19 T cell receptor beta chains below all came from one sample that was sequenced in a study of control samples from healthy donors and cancer patients. This table comes from immunoSEQ multiplex PCR, and its TCRdb copy is limited to in-frame clones, with some not included. This repertoire shows 60,000 to 75,000 clones, about 89% found once; its top ten account for approximately 2.3%. The sequenced material came from PBMCs. These receptors all come from a woman aged 50 to 65 with head and neck cancer.

This clone occurred a few times. This rearrangement joins TRBV30 to TRBJ1-2; perhaps TRBD1 as D (6 bases). Trimming left V 0 bases short and J 0 bases short, with 11 bases between. The CDR3 spans 15 residues. Germline-derived CDR1 and CDR2 are GTSNPN and SVGIG (reference sequence). The CDR3 DNA sequence: TGTGCCTGGAGTGTAAGGGGGGCCACTAACTATGGCTACACCTTC. Translating gives CAWSVRGATNYGYTF. The full variable domain, with the rest looked up from reference TRBV30 and TRBJ1-2, is SQTIHQWPATLVQPVGSPLSLECTVEGTSNPNLYWYRQAAGRGLQLLFYSVGIGQISSEVPQNLSASRPQDRQFILSSKKLLLSDSGFYLCAWSVRGATNYGYTFGSGTRLTVV.

The chain uses TRBV9 and TRBJ1-2; 7 bases align to TRBD1. After removal of 0 bases from V and 10 bases from J, the junction contained 15 bases not matched to a gene. Germline assignment: CDR1 SGDLS and CDR2 YYNGEE. CDR3 length: 16 residues. CDR3 sequence: CASSVAPGQVQGDYTF. The CDR3 DNA reads TGTGCCAGCAGCGTAGCTCCAGGGCAGGTTCAGGGGGACTACACCTTC.

V is TRBV19 and J is TRBJ1-1, with D uncertain. V lost 4 bases and J lost 1, with 10 bases in between. The CDR3 extends over 14 amino acids. Germline assignment: CDR1 LNHDA and CDR2 SQIVND (reference sequence). CDR3 nucleotide sequence: TGTGCCAGTAGTACCGGGCAGCCGAACACTGAAGCTTTCTTT. This gives the protein CASSTGQPNTEAFF.

This sequence joins TRBV25-1 and TRBJ1-3, with a weak D call TRBD1 (5 bases). Per germline, CDR1 MGHDK and CDR2 SYGVNS. V gave up 6 bases and J gave up 2 bases, with 8 bases separating them. This CDR3 spans 13 amino acids. In nucleotides, the CDR3 is TGTGCCAGCAGGGGGGGGGCTGGAAACACCATATATTTT. The encoded protein is CASRGGAGNTIYF.

The chain recombines TRBV5-4 with TRBJ1-1, with D unresolved. The CDR3 has 13 residues. Germline V gives CDR1 SGHNT, CDR2 YYREEE (reference sequence). The germline V and J ends were trimmed by 4 bases and 0 bases, with 7 bases remaining between them. This CDR3 reads CASSLDLNTEAFF. CDR3 DNA sequence: TGTGCCAGCAGCCTCGACCTGAACACTGAAGCTTTCTTT. The complete variable domain, with remaining parts taken from reference TRBV5-4 and TRBJ1-1, reads ETGVTQSPTHLIKTRGQQVTLRCSSQSGHNTVSWYQQALGQGPQFIFQYYREEENGRGNFPPRFSGLQFPNYSSELNVNALELDDSALYLCASSLDLNTEAFFGQGTRLTVV.

The chain joins TRBV15 to TRBJ1-5, with D hard to call. Germline values: CDR1 LNHNV, CDR2 YYDKDF (reference sequence). The ends were cut back, 6 bases at V and 7 bases at J, with 13 bases in the middle. The CDR3 is 13 amino acids. The CDR3 DNA sequence: TGTGCCACCAGTCCGAACCTCAACCAGCCCCAGCATTTT. Protein sequence: CATSPNLNQPQHF.

The J gene is TRBJ2-5, the V gene TRBV7-8; tentatively, D is TRBD1 (8 bases). The CDR3 spans 17 residues. Trimming removed 0 bases at V and 2 bases at J, with 16 bases between. From germline, CDR1 is SGHVS and CDR2 FQNEAQ. The CDR3, as DNA: TGTGCCAGCAGCTTAGCCAGGACAGGGAGGGGTCAAGAGACCCAGTACTTC. This gives the protein CASSLARTGRGQETQYF.

The V gene is TRBV19, the J gene TRBJ1-5; 7 bases map to TRBD1. Germline V gene sequence: CDR1 LNHDA, CDR2 SQIVND (reference sequence). Trimming cost V 5 bases and J 0 bases; bases outside gene matches: 4. The CDR3 sequence is 15 residues long. CDR3 residues: CASSLRQGSNQPQHF. Here the CDR3 DNA reads TGTGCCAGTAGTCTAAGACAGGGTAGCAATCAGCCCCAGCATTTT.

The J gene is TRBJ2-3, the V gene TRBV11-1; 7 positions agree with TRBD2. The CDR3 extends over 16 amino acids. Per germline, CDR1 SGHAT and CDR2 FQDESV (reference sequence). J gave up 3 bases and V 5 bases, and 11 bases lay outside the gene matches. For the CDR3, the DNA is TGTGCCAGCAGCCTCACCCCGGGGGGAGGAACAGATACGCAGTATTTT. Translated, it gives CASSLTPGGGTDTQYF.

This chain uses TRBV7-6 with TRBJ2-1; maybe TRBD1 (9 bases). The CDR3 extends over 17 amino acids. Germline loops: CDR1 SGHVS, CDR2 FNYEAQ. V was trimmed by 2 bases and J by 4 bases, leaving 18 bases between them. CDR3 sequence reads: CASSLLGSGTGYNEQFF. The CDR3 DNA reads TGTGCCAGCAGCTTATTGGGTAGCGGGACAGGGTACAATGAGCAGTTCTTC.

This chain uses TRBV29-1 with TRBJ1-1; TRBD1 is a possible D gene (5 bases). There are 13 residues in the CDR3. V was cut by 4 bases and J by 1 base, with 10 bases left in between. Germline V CDR1 and CDR2: SQVTM, ANQGSEA. The CDR3 protein is CSVAGGENTEAFF. Here the CDR3 DNA reads TGCAGCGTTGCTGGGGGGGAGAACACTGAAGCTTTCTTT.

V usage is TRBV5-1 and J usage is TRBJ2-5; the D is unclear. The germline V gene encodes CDR1 SGHRS and CDR2 YFSETQ. This CDR3 has 14 residues. V was cut by 3 bases and J by 2 bases, with 11 bases left in between. DNA for the CDR3: TGCGCCAGCAGCTACGGCGAGCGACAAGAGACCCAGTACTTC. Encoded protein: CASSYGERQETQYF.

The chain employs TRBV6-6 and TRBJ1-2; the D gene is possibly TRBD1 (6 bases). The CDR3 is 14 amino acids. The germline V and J ends were trimmed by 6 bases and 2 bases, with 13 bases remaining between them. Per the germline V gene, CDR1 is MNHNY and CDR2 is SVGAGI (reference sequence). The CDR3 coding sequence is TGTGCCAGCAGATCTTTCGACAGGAACTATGGCTACACCTTC. It encodes CASRSFDRNYGYTF.

A single count supports this clone. The DNA for the CDR3 is TGCGCCAGCAGCCCTAGCGGGGGGGCTTCCGGGGAGCTGTTTTTT. Protein sequence: CASSPSGGASGELFF. The gene calls are TRBV4-3 and TRBJ2-2, with TRBD2 matching over 12 bases. CDR3 length equals 15 residues. V lost 4 bases, J lost 6 bases, and 3 bases stayed unmatched. Germline V gene data show CDR1 as LGHNA and CDR2 as YSLEER.

The chain carries TRBV23-1 and TRBJ1-2; D unresolved. TRBV23-1 is an ORF; its function is uncertain. The CDR3 sequence is 17 residues long. Deletions cut 0 bases from V and 5 bases from J, with 19 bases between. DNA of the CDR3: TGCGCCAGCAGTCAATCAAGGTCGCTCCCCATGGAGTATGGCTACACCTTC. Translating it yields CASSQSRSLPMEYGYTF.

A note on this clone: The junction departs from germline at one end; a sequencing error may be responsible. For the CDR3, the DNA is TGTGCCAGCAGCTCAACAGGGTTTCAGCTCCAGCATTTT. It specifies CASSSTGFQLQHF. The J gene is TRBJ1-5, the V gene TRBV7-9; TRBD1 might be the D (6 bases). Looked up from germline, CDR1 is SEHNR and CDR2 is FQNEAQ (reference sequence). The CDR3 covers 13 residues.

This chain joins TRBV3-1 (or the pseudogene TRBV3-2) and TRBJ2-1, with D possibly being TRBD2 (5 bases). Germline CDR1 LGHDT, CDR2 YNNKEL (reference sequence). V dropped 1 base and J dropped 1 base, with 8 bases sitting between them. The CDR3 length is 15 residues. CDR3 sequence reads: CASSQVVASYNEQFF. The DNA of the CDR3 is TGTGCCAGCAGCCAAGTAGTAGCGTCCTACAATGAGCAGTTCTTC.

This clone was found once. The DNA for the CDR3 is TGTGCCAGCAGCTTATCAGGGAGTACTGAAGCTTTCTTT. This translates into CASSLSGSTEAFF. This chain uses TRBV7-2 with TRBJ1-1, with D perhaps TRBD1 (5 bases). CDR3 length: 13 amino acids. The V gene lost 2 bases and the J gene lost 5 bases, with 9 bases spanning the gap. The germline V gene has CDR1 SGHTA and CDR2 FQGNSA.

A single count supports this clone. J is TRBJ2-3 and V is TRBV3-1 (or the pseudogene TRBV3-2), with D unclear. The ends were cut back, 0 bases at V and 0 bases at J, with 10 bases in the middle. Germline V gene sequence: CDR1 LGHDT, CDR2 YNNKEL (reference sequence). This CDR3 spans 16 amino acids. CDR3 amino acids: CASSQDLGRSTDTQYF. CDR3 nucleotides: TGTGCCAGCAGCCAAGATTTAGGGCGAAGCACAGATACGCAGTATTTT.